The 2 T cell receptor beta chains in this list originate from one sample, sequenced in a study of vaccination and CD4 T cells after COVID-19. Noted time point: late sampling 161 to 241 days after vaccination in a few convalescent patients. As to treatment: approximately nine-day PBMC culture with coronavirus spike peptide pools or control peptides (ViraFEST assay). Their antigens remain unidentified. Sequencing of the DNA from cultured CD4+ T cells was carried out with the Oncomine TCR Beta short-read assay. TCRdb recomputed calls from the PCR reads with MiXCR, one row per CDR3 protein. Of tens of thousands of distinct CDR3 sequences listed, 35% to 45% are singletons. This specimen consisted of CD4+ T cells from blood, cultured in vitro, obtained about 7 months after SARS-CoV-2 vaccination. These receptors were taken from a human donor who had recovered from COVID-19.

The rearrangement links TRBV15 to TRBJ2-1; no clear D. The germline CDR1 and CDR2 sequences are LNHNV and YYDKDF (reference sequence). Trimming shortened V by 3 bases and J by 0 bases, and 3 bases separated the two germline ends. The CDR3 loop spans 13 amino acids. CDR3 in DNA: TGTGCCACCAGCAGTTACTCCTACAATGAGCAGTTCTTC. Translated, it gives CATSSYSYNEQFF.

This clonotype was found a few times. CDR3 amino acids: CASSSGGGRGGEQFF. The CDR3 bases are TGTGCCAGCAGCTCGGGTGGCGGCCGGGGAGGTGAGCAGTTCTTC. The V call is TRBV7-3, the J call TRBJ2-1; maybe TRBD2 (6 bases). CDR1 is SGHTA and CDR2 is FQGTGA in the germline V gene. The length of the CDR3 is 15 residues. V lost 4 bases to trimming and J lost 9 bases, with 19 bases between them.